This entry lists 30 T cell receptor beta chains sequenced from one sample in a study of response to subunit inactivated influenza vaccine. TCRdb ran MiXCR on the RT-PCR reads and lists one entry per CDR3 protein. The table has 590,000 or so distinct CDR3 sequences, around 13% seen once. Specimen: PBMCs from blood, collected 14 to 15 days before vaccination. The origin of the receptors is a man in his forties or fifties who received an inactivated influenza vaccine.

This clonotype turned up a few times. V and J are TRBV12-3 or TRBV12-4 and TRBJ2-1, with D hard to call. V lost 3 bases and J 7 bases, leaving 10 bases between the germline ends. The CDR3 consists of 13 residues. The CDR3, as DNA: TGTGCCAGCAGTTTCGCTGAAAAGAATGAGCAGTTCTTC. Residues: CASSFAEKNEQFF.

The V and J genes are TRBV30 and TRBJ2-7, with 10 bases fitting TRBD2. Germline V gene sequence: CDR1 GTSNPN, CDR2 SVGIG (reference sequence). CDR3 length equals 13 residues. The V segment lost 2 bases and the J segment 5 bases; nucleotides outside the gene matches: 3. CDR3 in DNA: TGTGCCTGGAGTTTTAGCGGGAGGCACGAGCAGTACTTC. Protein product: CAWSFSGRHEQYF.

The chain joins TRBV6-2 or TRBV6-3 to TRBJ2-4; 7 bases fit TRBD1. Germline V lookup: CDR1 MNHEY, CDR2 SVGEGT. The CDR3 sequence is 12 residues long. J was trimmed by 12 bases and V by 6 bases; bases with no gene match: 8. As DNA, the CDR3 is TGTGCCAGCAGGCAGGGGGTACGGGCTCAGTACTTC. This sequence encodes CASRQGVRAQYF.

The chain recombines TRBV12-3 or TRBV12-4 with TRBJ2-1; 14 bases agree with TRBD2. The trim removed 6 bases at V and 9 bases at J, leaving 7 bases unmatched. The CDR3 is made up of 15 amino acids. The CDR3: CASSPGLAGESEQFF. For the CDR3, the DNA is TGTGCCAGCAGCCCGGGACTAGCGGGAGAGAGTGAGCAGTTCTTC.

The rearrangement joins TRBV6-1 to TRBJ2-2; D tentatively reads TRBD1 or TRBD2 (6 bases each). Germline V gene data show CDR1 as MNHNS and CDR2 as SASEGT. This CDR3 region has 17 residues. Trimming pared 6 bases from V and 3 bases from J, leaving 20 bases between. CDR3 in amino acids: CASRPRGRGVDTGELFF. In nucleotides, the CDR3 is TGTGCCAGCAGGCCCCGGGGGCGAGGCGTGGACACCGGGGAGCTGTTTTTT.

The table lists this clonotype with a few counts. The gene calls are TRBV7-9 and TRBJ2-3, with a weak D call TRBD2 (6 bases). Trimming pared 8 bases from V and 2 bases from J, leaving 14 bases between. Germline CDR1 reads SEHNR; CDR2 reads FQNEAQ (reference sequence). CDR3 size: 14 residues. The CDR3 DNA follows: TGTGCCAGCGGGGTTGGGACTTACACAGATACGCAGTATTTT. This sequence encodes CASGVGTYTDTQYF.

This chain joins TRBV28 and TRBJ2-4; 7 positions agree with TRBD1. Germline V gene data show CDR1 as MDHEN and CDR2 as SYDVKM. The CDR3 contains 17 residues. J lost 7 bases, V lost 3 bases, and 15 bases had no gene match. The chain's CDR3 is CASSFPLKGQTNNIQYF. CDR3 DNA: TGTGCCAGCAGTTTTCCCCTTAAGGGACAGACAAACAACATTCAGTACTTC.

The gene calls are TRBV4-2 and TRBJ1-3; TRBD1 is a possible D gene (5 bases). V lost 4 bases and J 4 bases, leaving 20 bases between the germline ends. Germline CDR1 reads LGHNA; CDR2 reads YNFKEQ. This CDR3 spans 17 amino acids. The DNA for the CDR3 is TGTGCCAGCAGCCGTCGGGGGGGAATTGAGCTCGGAAACACCATATATTTT. Encoded protein: CASSRRGGIELGNTIYF.

This clonotype was recorded many times. The chain carries TRBV12-3 or TRBV12-4 and TRBJ2-7, with 15 bases fitting TRBD2. This CDR3 has 17 residues. The J segment lost 2 bases and the V segment lost 5 bases, leaving 7 bases of the junction unmatched. The CDR3 DNA reads as TGTGCCAGCAGTGATTATAGGACTAGCGGGAGGGCCTACGAGCAGTACTTC. Translation: CASSDYRTSGRAYEQYF.

This clonotype showed up many times. The chain employs TRBV5-1 and TRBJ2-3, with D uncertain. Germline CDR1 and CDR2: SGHRS and YFSETQ. V lost 1 base, J lost 0 bases, and 9 bases lay in between. This CDR3 is built from 15 residues. Here the CDR3 DNA reads TGCGCCAGCAGCTTGATTCCCGCTAGCACAGATACGCAGTATTTT. Encoded protein: CASSLIPASTDTQYF.

A few counts support this clonotype. The chain has TRBV7-2 and TRBJ2-5; either TRBD1 or TRBD2 may fit D (5 bases each). Germline V lookup: CDR1 SGHTA, CDR2 FQGNSA. Trimming took off 0 bases at V and 4 bases at J, with 12 bases between the two ends. CDR3 length: 15 amino acids. In DNA form, the CDR3 reads TGTGCCAGCAGCTTAGCGGGCAGGGCGGGAGAGACCCAGTACTTC. This translates into CASSLAGRAGETQYF.

V is TRBV28 and J is TRBJ1-5, with 9 bases identical to TRBD1. V gave up 6 bases and J gave up 7 bases; unmatched junction bases: 7. The germline V gene encodes CDR1 MDHEN and CDR2 SYDVKM. This CDR3 is 14 amino acids long. The CDR3 loop reads CASSPGTGLQPQHF. The CDR3 coding sequence is TGTGCCAGCAGCCCCGGGACAGGGTTACAGCCCCAGCATTTT. Using reference TRBV28 and TRBJ1-5 for the parts outside the CDR3, the full variable domain is DVKVTQSSRYLVKRTGEKVFLECVQDMDHENMFWYRQDPGLGLRLIYFSYDVKMKEKGDIPEGYSVSREKKERFSLILESASTNQTSMYLCASSPGTGLQPQHFGDGTRLSIL.

Points on this clonotype: A much larger clonotype is one base distant, so this may be a read error. This rearrangement joins TRBV12-3 or TRBV12-4 to TRBJ2-7; either TRBD1 or TRBD2 may supply D (5 bases each). There are 11 residues in the CDR3. With 8 bases removed from V and 0 bases from J, the gap between germline ends came to 5 bases. CDR3: CASGGSYEQYF. The CDR3 DNA reads TGTGCCAGCGGGGGCTCCTACGAGCAGTACTTC.

In this sample, this clonotype turned up a few times. The chain uses TRBV27 and TRBJ2-5; no definite D call. Germline CDR1 and CDR2: MNHEY and SMNVEV (reference sequence). The CDR3 runs 13 residues. Trimming shortened V by 4 bases and J by 4 bases, and 10 bases separated the two germline ends. The CDR3: CASSSLGRETQYF. The CDR3 DNA follows: TGTGCCAGCAGTTCGTTAGGCCGAGAGACCCAGTACTTC.

V is TRBV6-2 or TRBV6-3 and J is TRBJ2-7; D perhaps matches TRBD2 (5 bases). Deletions cut 3 bases from V and 2 bases from J, with 14 bases between. The CDR3 length is 15 residues. The germline V gene has CDR1 MNHEY and CDR2 SVGEGT. The CDR3 region is CASSYLPADAYEQYF. The CDR3 DNA reads TGTGCCAGCAGTTATTTGCCAGCGGATGCCTACGAGCAGTACTTC.

This rearrangement joins TRBV20-1 to TRBJ2-5, with 8 bases aligning to TRBD1. The germline gives CDR1 DFQATT, CDR2 SNEGSKA (reference sequence). Trimming at V came to 0 bases and at J to 0 bases, leaving 3 bases not matched to a gene. The length of the CDR3 is 15 residues. This CDR3 reads CSARERTGNQETQYF. CDR3 coding DNA: TGCAGTGCTAGAGAAAGGACAGGGAACCAAGAGACCCAGTACTTC.

V is TRBV7-8 and J is TRBJ2-3; TRBD2 matches at 12 bases. The CDR3 consists of 16 residues. The germline CDR1 and CDR2 sequences are SGHVS and FQNEAQ. V was pared by 5 bases and J by 4 bases, with 7 bases of the junction left unmatched. The DNA for the CDR3 is TGTGCCAGCAGCCTTCTGACTAGCGGGAGTTCAGATACGCAGTATTTT. Translated: CASSLLTSGSSDTQYF.

J is TRBJ1-2 and V is TRBV7-9, with a tentative D call TRBD1 (5 bases). V was cut by 1 base and J by 0 bases, with 9 bases left in between. This CDR3 comprises 15 residues. CDR1 and CDR2 (germline): SEHNR, FQNEAQ (reference sequence). CDR3 sequence: CASSLGQRPNYGYTF. DNA of the CDR3: TGTGCCAGCAGCTTAGGACAGCGCCCTAACTATGGCTACACCTTC.

This clonotype has at least ten counts. At one end the junction does not follow the germline gene, possibly because of a read error. This chain uses TRBV5-1 with TRBJ2-2; 8 nucleotides align to TRBD1. The CDR3 has 15 amino acids. The V gene's germline CDR1 is SGHRS and CDR2 YFSETQ. The CDR3 DNA reads as TGTGCCAGCAGCCTCGGACAGGGAAACACCGGGGAGCTGTTTTTT. Protein product: CASSLGQGNTGELFF.

The V gene is TRBV5-1, the J gene TRBJ2-1, with TRBD2 as a possible D gene (6 bases). V gave up 2 bases and J gave up 1 base, with 19 bases separating them. The CDR3 length is 18 residues. Germline lookup yields CDR1 SGHRS and CDR2 YFSETQ. In DNA form, the CDR3 reads TGCGCCAGCAGCTTTTCTGTGGGAGGATGGGAGTCCTACAATGAGCAGTTCTTC. Translated, it gives CASSFSVGGWESYNEQFF.

This clonotype was observed a few times. The chain is built from TRBV29-1 and TRBJ2-5; D uncertain. Per germline, CDR1 SQVTM and CDR2 ANQGSEA. V lost 1 base and J lost 7, with 4 bases in between. This CDR3 has 10 residues. CDR3 in DNA: TGCAGCGTTGAAGCAGCGACCCAGTACTTC. Its protein is CSVEAATQYF. Complete variable domain (other parts from reference TRBV29-1 and TRBJ2-5): SAVISQKPSRDICQRGTSLTIQCQVDSQVTMMFWYRQQPGQSLTLIATANQGSEATYESGFVIDKFPISRPNLTFSTLTVSNMSPEDSSIYLCSVEAATQYFGPGTRLLVL.

Only a few counts were recorded for this clonotype. The chain recombines TRBV20-1 with TRBJ2-1, with D possibly called TRBD1 or TRBD2 (5 bases each). CDR1 and CDR2 from the germline V gene are DFQATT and SNEGSKA (reference sequence). Trimming took off 0 bases at V and 0 bases at J, with 12 bases between the two ends. CDR3 size: 16 residues. The CDR3 DNA reads TGCAGTGCTAGAGAGACGGGGCTGAGCTCCTACAATGAGCAGTTCTTC. The encoded protein is CSARETGLSSYNEQFF.

A few counts support this clonotype. The rearrangement uses TRBV4-3 and TRBJ2-1, with D possibly being TRBD2 (5 bases). Trimming left V 4 bases short and J 10 bases short, with 11 bases between. The CDR3 is made up of 12 amino acids. From germline, CDR1 is LGHNA and CDR2 YSLEER. CDR3: CASSLGKEEQFF. DNA for the CDR3: TGCGCCAGCAGCCTCGGGAAGGAAGAGCAGTTCTTC.

This clonotype showed up many times. This sequence joins TRBV6-5 and TRBJ2-3; D is uncertain. V shed 0 bases and J shed 2 bases, with 6 bases lying between them. CDR1 and CDR2 from the germline V gene are MNHEY and SVGAGI. The CDR3 extends over 14 amino acids. CDR3 coding DNA: TGTGCCAGCAGTTACTCGGTAGACACAGATACGCAGTATTTT. Its translation is CASSYSVDTDTQYF.

This clonotype was picked up a small number of times. V is TRBV20-1 and J is TRBJ1-5; D remains ambiguous. Between the trimmed V and J ends, which lost 3 bases and 4 bases, there was a span of 7 bases. The CDR3 extends over 12 amino acids. Germline V gene sequence: CDR1 DFQATT, CDR2 SNEGSKA (reference sequence). CDR3 bases: TGCAGTGCTAGCAGGATAAATCAGCCCCAGCATTTT. It translates to CSASRINQPQHF.

This clonotype came up a few times. The chain has TRBV10-3 and TRBJ1-5, with D hard to call. The V end was cut by 0 bases, the J end by 3 bases, with 6 bases between. CDR1 and CDR2 (germline): ENHRY, SYGVKD. The CDR3 is 14 residues long. The CDR3 DNA reads as TGTGCCATCAGTGAGTCTGGCAACAATCAGCCCCAGCATTTT. Translated: CAISESGNNQPQHF.

This clonotype was counted at least ten times. The V call is TRBV7-2, the J call TRBJ2-5; TRBD2 aligns across 9 bases. After removal of 2 bases from V and 5 bases from J, the junction contained 0 bases not matched to a gene. CDR1 and CDR2 from the germline V gene are SGHTA and FQGNSA. This CDR3 spans 13 amino acids. CDR3 residues: CASSLTSGETQYF. The CDR3 DNA sequence: TGTGCCAGCAGCTTAACTAGCGGGGAGACCCAGTACTTC.

This clonotype was observed many times. The chain links TRBV20-1 to TRBJ2-3, with D unclear. Deletions cut 0 bases from V and 0 bases from J, with 4 bases between. The germline V gene has CDR1 DFQATT and CDR2 SNEGSKA (reference sequence). The CDR3 has 13 amino acids. The CDR3 DNA sequence: TGCAGTGCTAGAGATGCTAGCACAGATACGCAGTATTTT. It codes for CSARDASTDTQYF.

This rearrangement joins TRBV5-1 to TRBJ2-7; TRBD2 matches at 13 bases. The CDR3 extends over 16 amino acids. V lost 4 bases to trimming and J lost 2 bases; unmatched junction nucleotides: 6. Germline V gives CDR1 SGHRS, CDR2 YFSETQ. In DNA, the CDR3 is TGCGCCAGCAGCCCGTCTACTAGCGGGAGGGCCTACGAGCAGTACTTC. As protein: CASSPSTSGRAYEQYF.

This rearrangement joins TRBV4-3 to TRBJ1-1; D is unclear. From germline, CDR1 is LGHNA and CDR2 YSLEER. V shed 0 bases and J shed 11 bases, with 13 bases lying between them. CDR3 length equals 13 residues. The CDR3 here is CASSQDYYRGAFF. CDR3 in DNA: TGCGCCAGCAGCCAAGATTATTACAGAGGGGCTTTCTTT.